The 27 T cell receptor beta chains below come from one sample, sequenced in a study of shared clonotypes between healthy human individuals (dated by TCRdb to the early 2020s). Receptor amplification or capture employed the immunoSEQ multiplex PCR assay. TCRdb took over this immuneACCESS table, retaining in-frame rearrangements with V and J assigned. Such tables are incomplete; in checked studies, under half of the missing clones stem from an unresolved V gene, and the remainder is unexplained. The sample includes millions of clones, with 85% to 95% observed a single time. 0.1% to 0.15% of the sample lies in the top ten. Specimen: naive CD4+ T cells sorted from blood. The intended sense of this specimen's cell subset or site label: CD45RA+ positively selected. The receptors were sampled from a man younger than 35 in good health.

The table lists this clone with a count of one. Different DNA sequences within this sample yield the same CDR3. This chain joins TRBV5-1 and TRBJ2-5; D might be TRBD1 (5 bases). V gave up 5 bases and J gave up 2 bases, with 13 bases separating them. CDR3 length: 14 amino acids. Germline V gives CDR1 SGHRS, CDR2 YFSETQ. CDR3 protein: CASSRDSLQETQYF. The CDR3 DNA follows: TGCGCCAGCAGTCGAGACAGCTTGCAAGAGACCCAGTACTTC. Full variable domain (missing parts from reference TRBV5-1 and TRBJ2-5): KAGVTQTPRYLIKTRGQQVTLSCSPISGHRSVSWYQQTPGQGLQFLFEYFSETQRNKGNFPGRFSGRQFSNSRSEMNVSTLELGDSALYLCASSRDSLQETQYFGPGTRLLVL.

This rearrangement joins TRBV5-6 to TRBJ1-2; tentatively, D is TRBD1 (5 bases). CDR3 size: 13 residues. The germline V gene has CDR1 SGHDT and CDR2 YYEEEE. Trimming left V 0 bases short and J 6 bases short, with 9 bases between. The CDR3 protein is CASSLAGGDGYTF. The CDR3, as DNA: TGTGCCAGCAGCTTGGCGGGGGGAGATGGCTACACCTTC.

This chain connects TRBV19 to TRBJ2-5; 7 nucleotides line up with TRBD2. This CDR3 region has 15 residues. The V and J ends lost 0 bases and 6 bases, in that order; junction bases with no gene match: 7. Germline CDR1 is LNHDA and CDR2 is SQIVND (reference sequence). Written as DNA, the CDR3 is TGTGCCAGTAGTATAGAAGGCGGGGGTGGAAAGACCCAGTACTTC. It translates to CASSIEGGGGKTQYF.

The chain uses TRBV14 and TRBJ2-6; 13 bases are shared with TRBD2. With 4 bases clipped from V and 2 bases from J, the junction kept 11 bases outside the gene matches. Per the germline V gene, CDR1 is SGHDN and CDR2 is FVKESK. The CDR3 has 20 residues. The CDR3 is CASSPTSGGASSPGANVLTF. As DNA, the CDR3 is TGTGCCAGCAGCCCTACTAGCGGGGGGGCCTCCTCTCCTGGGGCCAACGTCCTGACTTTC.

The chain's CDR3 is CASSLGGSGSGNTIYF. As DNA, the CDR3 is TGCGCCAGCAGCTTGGGGGGAAGTGGCAGTGGAAACACCATATATTTT. The chain carries TRBV5-1 and TRBJ1-3, with D unclear. With 0 bases removed from V and 3 bases from J, the gap between germline ends came to 13 bases. The CDR3 length is 16 residues. Germline V gene sequence: CDR1 SGHRS, CDR2 YFSETQ.

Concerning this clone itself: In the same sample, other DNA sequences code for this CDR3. Written as DNA, the CDR3 is TGTGCCAGCAGTTTAGGGCAGGGTAGGACCTACGAGCAGTACTTC. As protein: CASSLGQGRTYEQYF. The V and J genes are TRBV28 and TRBJ2-7; perhaps TRBD1 as D (5 bases). The CDR3 has 15 residues. The germline gives CDR1 MDHEN, CDR2 SYDVKM. V lost 2 bases and J lost 2, with 13 bases in between.

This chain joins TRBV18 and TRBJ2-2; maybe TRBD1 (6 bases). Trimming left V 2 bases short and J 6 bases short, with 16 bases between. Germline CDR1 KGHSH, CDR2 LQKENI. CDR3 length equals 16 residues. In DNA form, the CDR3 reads TGTGCCAGCTCACCAAATTCGGCAGGGGCGGCCGGGGAGCTGTTTTTT. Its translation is CASSPNSAGAAGELFF.

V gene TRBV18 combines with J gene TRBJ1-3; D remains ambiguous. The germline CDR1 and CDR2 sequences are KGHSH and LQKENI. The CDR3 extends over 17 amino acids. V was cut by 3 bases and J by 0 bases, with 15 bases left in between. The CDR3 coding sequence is TGTGCCAGCTCACCTGCAGCAAAAGGAGCCTCTGGAAACACCATATATTTT. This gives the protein CASSPAAKGASGNTIYF.

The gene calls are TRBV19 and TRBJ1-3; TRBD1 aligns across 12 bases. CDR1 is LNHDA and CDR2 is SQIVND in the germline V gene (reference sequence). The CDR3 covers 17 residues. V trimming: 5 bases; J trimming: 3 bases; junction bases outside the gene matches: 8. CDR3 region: CASSPAGQGAYGNTIYF. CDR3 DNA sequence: TGTGCCAGTAGTCCCGCGGGACAGGGGGCATATGGAAACACCATATATTTT.

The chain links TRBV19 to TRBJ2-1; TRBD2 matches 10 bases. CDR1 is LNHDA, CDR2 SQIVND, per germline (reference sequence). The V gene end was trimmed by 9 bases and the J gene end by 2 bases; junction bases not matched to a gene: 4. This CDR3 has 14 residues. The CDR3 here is CASTGLAAYNEQFF. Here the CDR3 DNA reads TGTGCCAGCACCGGACTAGCGGCCTACAATGAGCAGTTCTTC.

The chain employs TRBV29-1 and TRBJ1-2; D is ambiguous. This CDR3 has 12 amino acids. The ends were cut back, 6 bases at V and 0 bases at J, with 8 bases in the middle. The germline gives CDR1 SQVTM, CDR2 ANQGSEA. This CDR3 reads CSVGPANYGYTF. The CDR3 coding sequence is TGCAGCGTAGGACCGGCTAACTATGGCTACACCTTC.

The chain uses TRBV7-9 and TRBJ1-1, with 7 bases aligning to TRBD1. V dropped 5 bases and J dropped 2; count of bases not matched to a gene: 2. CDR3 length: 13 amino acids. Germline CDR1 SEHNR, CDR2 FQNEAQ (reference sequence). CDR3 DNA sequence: TGTGCCAGCAGCCGGGACAGCAACACTGAAGCTTTCTTT. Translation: CASSRDSNTEAFF.

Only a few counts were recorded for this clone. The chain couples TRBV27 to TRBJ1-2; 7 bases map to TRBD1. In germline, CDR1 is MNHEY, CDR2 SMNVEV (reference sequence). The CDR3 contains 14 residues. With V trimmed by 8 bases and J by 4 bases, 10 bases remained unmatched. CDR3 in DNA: TGTGCCAGCGGCCTTCAGGGGGGCGCCTATGGCTACACCTTC. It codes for CASGLQGGAYGYTF.

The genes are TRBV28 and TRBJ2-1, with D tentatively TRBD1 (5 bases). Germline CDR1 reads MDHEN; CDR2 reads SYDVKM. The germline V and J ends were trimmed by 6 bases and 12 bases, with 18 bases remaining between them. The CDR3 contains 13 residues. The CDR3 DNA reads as TGTGCCAGCAGCCCTGACCTGTTTAGGGGGCAGTTCTTC. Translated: CASSPDLFRGQFF.

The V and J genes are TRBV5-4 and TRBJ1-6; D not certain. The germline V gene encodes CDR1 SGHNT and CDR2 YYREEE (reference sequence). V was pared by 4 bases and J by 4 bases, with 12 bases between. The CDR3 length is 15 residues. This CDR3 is CASSPEGEYNSPLHF. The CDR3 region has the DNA TGTGCCAGCAGCCCCGAAGGAGAGTATAATTCACCCCTCCACTTT.

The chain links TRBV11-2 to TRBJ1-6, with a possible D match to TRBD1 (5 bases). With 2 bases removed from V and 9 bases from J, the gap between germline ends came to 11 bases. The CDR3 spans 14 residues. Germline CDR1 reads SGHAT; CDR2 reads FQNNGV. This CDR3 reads CASSLSRAGSPLHF. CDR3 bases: TGTGCCAGCAGCTTAAGCAGGGCAGGTTCACCCCTCCACTTT. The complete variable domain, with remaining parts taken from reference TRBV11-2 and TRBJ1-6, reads EAGVAQSPRYKIIEKRQSVAFWCNPISGHATLYWYQQILGQGPKLLIQFQNNGVVDDSQLPKDRFSAERLKGVDSTLKIQPAKLEDSAVYLCASSLSRAGSPLHFGNGTRLTVT.

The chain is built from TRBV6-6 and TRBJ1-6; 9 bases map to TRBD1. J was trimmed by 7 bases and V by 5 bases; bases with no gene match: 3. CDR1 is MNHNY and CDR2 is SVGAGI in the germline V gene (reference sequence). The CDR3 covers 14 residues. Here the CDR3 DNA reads TGTGCCAGCAGTACCGGGACAGGGAATTCACCCCTCCACTTT. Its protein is CASSTGTGNSPLHF.

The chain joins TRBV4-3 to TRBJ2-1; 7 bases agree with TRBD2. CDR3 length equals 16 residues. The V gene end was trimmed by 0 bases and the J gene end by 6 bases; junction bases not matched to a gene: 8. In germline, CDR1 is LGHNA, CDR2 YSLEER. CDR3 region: CASSQERTSVSNEQFF. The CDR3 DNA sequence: TGCGCCAGCAGCCAAGAAAGGACTAGTGTGAGCAATGAGCAGTTCTTC.

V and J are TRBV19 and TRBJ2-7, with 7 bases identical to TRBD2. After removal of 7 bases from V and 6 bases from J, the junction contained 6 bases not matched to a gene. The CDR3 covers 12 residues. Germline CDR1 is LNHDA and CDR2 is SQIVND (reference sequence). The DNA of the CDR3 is TGTGCCAGTAAAGCTAGCGGCCGCGAGCAGTACTTC. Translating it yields CASKASGREQYF. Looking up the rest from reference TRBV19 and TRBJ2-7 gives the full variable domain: DGGITQSPKYLFRKEGQNVTLSCEQNLNHDAMYWYRQDPGQGLRLIYYSQIVNDFQKGDIAEGYSVSREKKESFPLTVTSAQKNPTAFYLCASKASGREQYFGPGTRLTVT.

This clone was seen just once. CDR3 loop: CASSQVGARQLAGNTIYF. The CDR3 DNA reads TGCGCCAGCAGCCAAGTCGGTGCCAGGCAGCTAGCAGGAAACACCATATATTTT. The V and J genes are TRBV4-1 and TRBJ1-3; D ambiguous. The V end lost 1 base, the J end lost 4 bases, and 20 bases lay between the germline ends. Per germline, CDR1 MGHRA and CDR2 YSYEKL. The CDR3 loop spans 18 amino acids.

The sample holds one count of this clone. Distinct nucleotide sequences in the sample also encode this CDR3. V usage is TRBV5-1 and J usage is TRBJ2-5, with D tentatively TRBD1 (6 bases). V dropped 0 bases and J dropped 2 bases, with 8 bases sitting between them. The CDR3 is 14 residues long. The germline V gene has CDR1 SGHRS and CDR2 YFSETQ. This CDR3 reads CASSLAQGQETQYF. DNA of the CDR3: TGCGCCAGCAGCTTGGCTCAGGGGCAAGAGACCCAGTACTTC.

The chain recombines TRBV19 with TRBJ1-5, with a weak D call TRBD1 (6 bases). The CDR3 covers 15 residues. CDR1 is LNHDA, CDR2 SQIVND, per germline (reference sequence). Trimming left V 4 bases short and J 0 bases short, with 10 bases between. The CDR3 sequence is CASSSRTDSNQPQHF. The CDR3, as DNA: TGTGCCAGTAGTAGCCGGACAGATAGCAATCAGCCCCAGCATTTT.

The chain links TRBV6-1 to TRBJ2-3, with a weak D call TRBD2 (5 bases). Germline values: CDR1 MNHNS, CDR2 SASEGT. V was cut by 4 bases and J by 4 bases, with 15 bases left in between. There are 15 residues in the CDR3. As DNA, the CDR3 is TGTGCCAGCAGTGCCCGGACTTACCTTGCAGATACGCAGTATTTT. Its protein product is CASSARTYLADTQYF.

CDR3 sequence: CASSLGTTGELFF. The CDR3, as DNA: TGTGCCAGCAGCTTAGGGACAACCGGGGAGCTGTTTTTT. The rearrangement joins TRBV11-2 to TRBJ2-2; D is possibly TRBD1 (5 bases). V was clipped by 1 base and J by 5 bases, with 5 bases between them. The CDR3 covers 13 residues. Germline V gene lookup returns CDR1 SGHAT and CDR2 FQNNGV. Full variable domain (outside the CDR3, taken from reference TRBV11-2 and TRBJ2-2): EAGVAQSPRYKIIEKRQSVAFWCNPISGHATLYWYQQILGQGPKLLIQFQNNGVVDDSQLPKDRFSAERLKGVDSTLKIQPAKLEDSAVYLCASSLGTTGELFFGEGSRLTVL.

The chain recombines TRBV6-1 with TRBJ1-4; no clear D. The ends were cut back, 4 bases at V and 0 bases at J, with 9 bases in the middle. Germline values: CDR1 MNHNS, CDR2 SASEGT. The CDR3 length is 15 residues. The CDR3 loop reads CASSVGVATNEKLFF. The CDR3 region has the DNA TGTGCCAGCAGTGTCGGTGTTGCAACTAATGAAAAACTGTTTTTT.

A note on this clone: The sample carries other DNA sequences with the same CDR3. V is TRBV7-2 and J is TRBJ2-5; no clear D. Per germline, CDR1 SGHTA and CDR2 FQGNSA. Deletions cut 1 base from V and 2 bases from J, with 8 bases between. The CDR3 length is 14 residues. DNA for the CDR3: TGTGCCAGCAGCTTAGATGGCTTTCAAGAGACCCAGTACTTC. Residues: CASSLDGFQETQYF.

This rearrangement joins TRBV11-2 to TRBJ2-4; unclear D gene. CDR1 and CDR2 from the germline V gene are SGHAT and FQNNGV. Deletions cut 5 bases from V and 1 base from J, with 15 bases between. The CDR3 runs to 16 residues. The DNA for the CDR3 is TGTGCCAGCAGCGATGATGGGGTTTTGGCCAAAAACATTCAGTACTTC. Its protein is CASSDDGVLAKNIQYF.